The source of this T cell receptor (beta chain) is a study of blood T cell repertoires in COVID-19. Across the study: The samples span acute and convalescent COVID-19 from the United States, Italy and Spain. Sources were T cells, B-cell-depleted T cells, or PBMCs; the material itself was cDNA or gDNA.

The CDR3 has 15 amino acids. Trimming shortened V by 2 bases and J by 1 base, and 13 bases separated the two germline ends. CDR1 SGHNT and CDR2 YYREEE come from the germline V gene (reference sequence). Authors' analysis steps: It was from reference gene primer amplification that nucleated cell counts were estimated. Profiled with immunoSEQ multiplex PCR; TCRdb holds only in-frame clones, not every one. V and J calls and clone size come straight from that table; D and trimming were deduced from the DNA. The repertoire consists of tens of thousands of clones, with roughly 80% occurring once and the leading ten covering roughly 4.8%.

The V gene is TRBV5-4, the J gene TRBJ2-7; weak D call: TRBD2 (5 bases). The sequence was collected from a woman aged 60-75 years with acute or convalescent COVID-19. The sequencing input was peripheral blood. The CDR3 nucleotides read TGTGCCAGCAGCTTTCCGGGGATGAGGTCCTACGAGCAGTACTTC. Its translation is CASSFPGMRSYEQYF.